This T cell receptor beta chain comes out of a study of B cell selection in AIRE deficiency (dated by TCRdb to between 2017 and 2020). A note on the overall study: Researchers compared TCRbeta repertoires of sorted blood CD4+ conventional T cells and regulatory T cells in AIRE-deficient patients with those in healthy controls. The TCR-sequenced cohort comprised about 5 AIRE-deficient APECED patients and about 5 healthy control donors.

The research as a whole found: Only TCRbeta chains were sequenced; approximately 40% of shared healthy-donor Treg sequences also occurred in healthy Tconv, possibly because of differing TCRalpha chains. In AIRE-deficient patients, Tconv and Treg cells had TCRBV gene usage, CDR3 length and TCR diversity comparable to those in healthy donors. Of fewer than 4,000 shared Treg TCRbeta sequences, 25% to 35% were shared only among healthy donors and 7.5% to 9.5% only among patients, suggesting less efficient Treg selection without AIRE. Approximately 31% of the Treg TCRbeta sequences shared among healthy donors turned up in patient Tconv cells, suggesting that Treg-biased clones are diverted into the Tconv compartment. Shared Treg sequences had shorter CDR3s, reflecting a bias toward rearrangements with few non-templated nucleotide insertions.

CDR1 and CDR2 are read off the germline V gene as MDHEN and SYDVKM. The CDR3, cysteine through phenylalanine, is 14 amino acids long. The CDR3 DNA has 42 bases and is translated from base 1. V is shortened by 10 bases, J by 0 bases, and the region joining them spans 15 bases. Conventional CD4 T cells were sorted as cells that were CD4+CD127+. Control samples were obtained from healthy donors who were not related to the patients. A FACSAria flow cytometer was used to sort the Tconv and Treg cells intended for TCRbeta sequencing. Sorted cells were collected in 5-ml round-bottom polystyrene tubes, and dry cell pellets were stored frozen at -80 degrees C prior to sequencing. Worth noting for this clone: Its antigen has not been determined. Qualities for individual bases were not recorded, and no much larger clone is one base off.

The immunoSEQ platform was used for TCRbeta chain sequencing. The paper's processing steps were these. When conventional T cell repertoires were pooled, patients gave about 11x10^4 distinct in-frame TCRbeta sequences, while healthy donors gave 130,000 to 150,000. Treg TCRbeta sequences found in two or more individuals were classed as public, and these public Treg TCRbeta sequences were then looked for in Tconv repertoires. To test for differences between groups, Mann-Whitney U tests with Bonferroni-Dunn correction were run in GraphPad Prism 7.03. Held by TCRdb, this immuneACCESS table contains in-frame sequences only and omits some clones. Under half of the omission traces to an unresolved V gene where checked; the cause of the rest is unknown. For V, J and clone size, that table is used; D and trimming come from the DNA. The sample records 20,000 to 30,000 clones, 96% of which are singletons. The biggest ten clones account for 0.2% to 0.25% of the sample.

Here the chain combines TRBV28 and TRBJ1-1, and perhaps TRBD1 as D gene, on 6 matching bases. Source material: CD4+CD127+ conventional T cells sorted from PBMCs. The source of this sequence is a human donor in good health. The DNA reads as follows: TGTGCCACCAACAGGGTCCCAATGAACACTGAAGCTTTCTTT. Its protein is CATNRVPMNTEAFF.